The 6 T cell receptor beta chains listed next were all sequenced from one sample in a study of blood T cell repertoires in COVID-19. Produced via immunoSEQ multiplex PCR; TCRdb's table is partial and in-frame only. Of hundreds of thousands of clones in the sample, about 89% were seen once. Sequenced: peripheral blood. Receptors originate from a man aged 35-49 years with acute or convalescent COVID-19.

The chain recombines TRBV6-5 with TRBJ2-1; D unresolved. V was cut by 0 bases and J by 5 bases, with 5 bases left in between. Germline CDR1 reads MNHEY; CDR2 reads SVGAGI. This CDR3 spans 13 amino acids. The CDR3 nucleotides are TGTGCCAGCAGTTACTCTGTCAACAATGAGCAGTTCTTC. This translates into CASSYSVNNEQFF.

The rearrangement uses TRBV9 and TRBJ1-5, with a tentative D call TRBD1 (6 bases). Germline V gene lookup returns CDR1 SGDLS and CDR2 YYNGEE. This CDR3 region has 14 residues. V was clipped by 3 bases and J by 3 bases, with 10 bases between them. The DNA for the CDR3 is TGTGCCAGCAGCGCAACAGGGTTCAATCAGCCCCAGCATTTT. It translates to CASSATGFNQPQHF.

The chain has TRBV6-5 and TRBJ2-7, with D possibly TRBD2 on 7 matching bases. The CDR3 sequence is 15 residues long. Germline V gene sequence: CDR1 MNHEY, CDR2 SVGAGI. V was shortened by 0 bases and J by 2 bases, with 11 bases between the two germline ends. The CDR3 spells CASSYSAGATYEQYF. CDR3 DNA: TGTGCCAGCAGTTACTCGGCGGGGGCGACCTACGAGCAGTACTTC.

In DNA form, the CDR3 reads TGTGCCAGCAGCCAGGACAAGAACACTGAAGCTTTCTTT. As protein: CASSQDKNTEAFF. This chain connects TRBV11-3 to TRBJ1-1; D possibly corresponds to TRBD1 (5 bases). Germline CDR1 is SGHNT and CDR2 is YENEEA. The CDR3 consists of 13 residues. Trimming took 5 bases from V and 1 from J, leaving 8 bases between them.

The rearrangement links TRBV5-1 to TRBJ1-1; D is unclear. This CDR3 comprises 13 residues. The V gene lost 4 bases and the J gene lost 1 base, with 8 bases spanning the gap. Germline CDR1 SGHRS, CDR2 YFSETQ. The CDR3 DNA follows: TGCGCCAGCAGCCCGGTCCCGAACACTGAAGCTTTCTTT. Its protein product is CASSPVPNTEAFF.

This chain joins TRBV5-1 and TRBJ2-2; 8 positions agree with TRBD1. J gave up 6 bases and V 2 bases, and 6 bases lay outside the gene matches. The CDR3 consists of 15 residues. The germline V gene encodes CDR1 SGHRS and CDR2 YFSETQ. The CDR3 spells CASSLGQGWAGELFF. The CDR3 DNA reads as TGCGCCAGCAGCTTAGGACAGGGATGGGCCGGGGAGCTGTTTTTT.